This entry lists 10 T cell receptor beta chains sequenced from one sample in a study of tumor and adjacent non-tumor tissue in lung cancer (dated by TCRdb to 2017 to 2018). Bulk unsorted tissue served as the source for RNA extraction, and RNA quality was assessed using a NanoDrop ND-1000 and an Agilent 2100. The normal lung samples consisted of distant non-tumor tissue collected more than 3 cm from the tumor edge. To prepare the library, multiplex PCR was applied. This sample was sequenced with an Illumina HiSeq 2500. TCRbeta libraries were constructed through three rounds of nested PCR with primers (Table S4) according to protocols adapted from ARM-PCR. TCRdb took the public reads, trimmed them with fastp at Q25, ran MiXCR for clone calling and kept in-frame beta chains. Entries are consolidated by CDR3 protein sequence, retaining the most common genes and DNA. The sample table records under 95,000 distinct CDR3 sequences; around 80% of these occur just once. The top ten clones comprise around half of the sample.

The sequenced material came from distant non-tumor lung tissue. The source of these receptors is a man in his fifties or sixties with non-small cell lung cancer.

In regard to this clonotype: Sequence at one end of the junction differs from germline and may be a read error. The chain combines TRBV6-5 with TRBJ2-3, with D hard to call. CDR3 length: 12 amino acids. The germline V gene encodes CDR1 MNHEY and CDR2 SVGAGI. This CDR3 is CAGSAGTDTQYF. CDR3 nucleotide sequence: TGTGCCGGCAGTGCAGGCACAGATACGCAATATTTT.

As regards this clonotype: At one end, the junction sequence differs from germline, possibly due to a read error. This rearrangement joins TRBV11-2 to TRBJ2-7; TRBD1 might be the D (6 bases). CDR1 is SGHAT and CDR2 is FQNNGV in the germline V gene. The CDR3 has 13 amino acids. This CDR3 reads CVSSFETGYEQHF. The CDR3 DNA reads as TGTGTCAGTAGCTTCGAGACAGGCTACGAGCAGCACTTC.

About this clonotype itself: One junction end disagrees with the germline gene, perhaps due to a read error. V usage is TRBV5-5 and J usage is TRBJ2-3; D gene ambiguous. Looked up from germline, CDR1 is SGHKS and CDR2 is YYEKEE (reference sequence). The CDR3 extends over 12 amino acids. The CDR3 coding sequence is TGTGCCGGCAGCTTTGGCACGGATACGCAGTATTTT. Its translation: CAGSFGTDTQYF.

For this clonotype: Its ends do not fully match the called genes, so a read error is possible. This chain connects TRBV29-1 to TRBJ1-4; D unresolved. The CDR3 consists of 13 residues. Germline CDR1 SQVTM, CDR2 ANQGSEA. The CDR3 loop reads CSVGADKNEKLFF. DNA for the CDR3: TGCAGCGTTGGGGCCGACAAGAATGAAAAATTGTTTTTT.

Concerning this clonotype itself: The CDR3 does not close with the conserved phenylalanine or tryptophan, likely indicating a read error. V usage is TRBV20-1 and J usage is TRBJ2-7; TRBD2 agrees at 7 bases. CDR1 is DFQATT, CDR2 SNEGSKA, per germline (reference sequence). J was trimmed by 10 bases and V by 3 bases; bases with no gene match: 15. The CDR3 covers 14 residues. This CDR3 is CSASSPIGRYEQYY. CDR3 in DNA: TGCAGTGCTAGCTCCCCCATCGGGAGGTATGAACAGTACTAC.

CDR3 protein: CASSELTSGGKTQYF. For the CDR3, the DNA is TGTGCCAGCAGTGAACTAACTAGTGGGGGTAAGACCCAGTACTTC. The chain links TRBV6-1 to TRBJ2-5; D may correspond to TRBD1 or TRBD2 (5 bases each). This CDR3 has 15 residues. Germline CDR1 and CDR2: MNHNS and SASEGT. V lost 2 bases and J 6 bases, leaving 16 bases between the germline ends.

This clonotype was counted many times. The chain carries TRBV6-5 and TRBJ2-7; D is perhaps TRBD2 (6 bases). CDR1 and CDR2 (germline): MNHEY, SVGAGI. CDR3 length: 15 residues. Deletions cut 2 bases from V and 3 bases from J, with 14 bases between. Here the CDR3 reads CASSYRDAGIYEQYF. The CDR3 DNA sequence: TGTGCCAGCAGTTACCGGGACGCGGGAATCTACGAGCAGTACTTC.

This clonotype has a single count. One end of the junction fails to match germline, which may point to a read error. The gene calls are TRBV20-1 and TRBJ2-1, with D possibly being TRBD2 (6 bases). Germline lookup yields CDR1 DFQATT and CDR2 SNEGSKA (reference sequence). The CDR3 covers 14 residues. The CDR3 sequence: CSARGREDYNDQFF. The CDR3 DNA reads TGCAGTGCTAGAGGCAGGGAGGACTACAATGACCAGTTCTTC.

Points on this clonotype: One end of the junction varies from germline; a read error may be responsible. The chain employs TRBV11-2 and TRBJ2-5, with 13 bases lining up with TRBD2. The CDR3 length is 16 residues. Germline values: CDR1 SGHAT, CDR2 FQNNGV. The CDR3 region has the DNA TGCACCAGCAGCCAGGGACTAGCGGGATTAGTAGAGACCCAGTACTTC. Amino acids: CTSSQGLAGLVETQYF.

Remarks on this clonotype: One end of the junction is discordant with germline, which a read error may explain. The chain has TRBV12-3 or TRBV12-4 and TRBJ2-7; D might be TRBD1 or TRBD2, each matching 6 bases. The CDR3 spans 13 residues. The chain's CDR3 is CASNGPGGYEHYF. CDR3 nucleotides: TGTGCCAGCAATGGCCCCGGGGGCTACGAGCACTACTTC.